This is a list of T cell receptor beta chains from one sample in a study of cytomegalovirus exposure and HLA in healthy donors. Here immunoSEQ multiplex PCR was the method, and the copy in TCRdb shows in-frame clones only, minus some. The sample has about 220,000 clones; 65% to 75% are singletons. The sequencing sample was made of PBMCs. These TCRs come from a woman under 40 in good health and CMV-seronegative. The CDR3 runs from the conserved cysteine through the conserved F or W. The D gene is left open where the match is weak. A row's size may be missing; if present it is once, few, many or a size class.

D gene | clone size | J gene | V gene | CDR3 protein | CDR3 DNA
TRBD2 | . | TRBJ2-7 | TRBV9 | CASSVSGSGDEQYF | TGTGCCAGCAGCGTAAGCGGGAGTGGGGACGAGCAGTACTTC
. | . | TRBJ1-2 | TRBV25-1 | CASSELGGGYGYTF | TGTGCCAGCAGTGAATTAGGGGGTGGCTATGGCTACACCTTC
TRBD1 | . | TRBJ1-1 | TRBV7-8 | CASSFRTGLTTEAFF | TGTGCCAGCAGCTTTCGGACAGGTTTAACCACTGAAGCTTTCTTT
. | . | TRBJ1-1 | TRBV14 | CASSPLHGQEAFF | TGTGCCAGCAGCCCCCTTCATGGACAAGAAGCTTTCTTT
. | . | TRBJ1-2 | TRBV6-1 | CASSEGEYGYTF | TGTGCCAGCAGTGAAGGCGAATATGGCTACACCTTC
TRBD2 | . | TRBJ2-1 | TRBV9 | CASSISGGSSYNEQFF | TGTGCCAGCAGCATCAGCGGGGGCTCTTCCTACAATGAGCAGTTCTTC
. | . | TRBJ1-2 | TRBV21-1 | CASSKAVQAGGYTF | TGTGCCAGCAGCAAAGCGGTACAGGCTGGTGGCTACACCTTC
. | . | TRBJ1-2 | TRBV6-6 | CASSFSERYGYTF | TGTGCCAGCAGTTTCTCGGAGCGGTATGGCTACACCTTC
TRBD2 | . | TRBJ2-7 | TRBV19 | CASSTLAGVSPGEQYF | TGTGCCAGTAGTACACTAGCGGGGGTCTCTCCCGGCGAGCAGTACTTC
TRBD2 | . | TRBJ2-5 | TRBV30 | CAWSEGLAGVGETQYF | TGTGCCTGGAGTGAAGGACTAGCGGGAGTGGGGGAGACCCAGTACTTC
. | . | TRBJ1-2 | TRBV4-1 | CASSQGMGRDYGYTF | TGTGCCAGCAGCCAAGGAATGGGCAGGGACTATGGCTACACCTTC
TRBD2 | . | TRBJ2-3 | TRBV29-1 | CSVAPSGRTDTQYF | TGCAGCGTTGCTCCTAGCGGGAGGACAGATACGCAGTATTTT
. | . | TRBJ1-4 | TRBV6-6 | CASTLTEINEKLFF | TGTGCCAGCACCCTGACAGAAATTAATGAAAAACTGTTTTTT
. | . | TRBJ2-7 | TRBV6-5 | CASSYLSEQYF | TGTGCCAGCAGTTACTTATCCGAGCAGTACTTC
TRBD1 | . | TRBJ2-7 | TRBV2 | CASSEGGTGVYEQYF | TGTGCCAGCAGTGAGGGCGGGACAGGGGTATACGAGCAGTACTTC
TRBD1 | . | TRBJ1-1 | TRBV11-3 | CASRRTGANTEAFF | TGTGCCAGCAGGAGGACAGGGGCGAACACTGAAGCTTTCTTT
TRBD1 | . | TRBJ1-2 | TRBV19 | CASSIGTGASYTF | TGTGCCAGTAGTATTGGGACAGGGGCTAGCTACACCTTC
TRBD2 | . | TRBJ2-7 | TRBV18 | CASSPGLAGVLFYEQYF | TGTGCCAGCTCACCTGGACTAGCGGGAGTATTGTTCTACGAGCAGTACTTC
TRBD2 | . | TRBJ2-4 | TRBV7-2 | CASSSYSGGAVDIQYF | TGTGCCAGCAGCTCCTATAGCGGGGGGGCCGTGGACATTCAGTACTTC
TRBD1 | . | TRBJ1-3 | TRBV6-6 | CASSYSRDSQNTIYF | TGTGCCAGCAGTTACTCGAGGGACAGCCAAAACACCATATATTTT
TRBD2 | . | TRBJ2-5 | TRBV11-3 | CASSPGTSPETQYF | TGTGCCAGCAGCCCCGGGACTAGCCCAGAGACCCAGTACTTC
TRBD1 | . | TRBJ1-6 | TRBV30 | CALDRVGSPLHF | TGTGCCTTAGACAGGGTTGGGTCACCCCTCCACTTT
. | few | TRBJ1-6 | TRBV5-6 | CASSSQGYNSPLHF | TGTGCCAGCAGCTCCCAGGGTTATAATTCACCCCTCCACTTT
TRBD1 | . | TRBJ1-2 | TRBV30 | CALRTGGSFNYGYTF | TGTGCCCTCAGGACAGGGGGCTCTTTTAACTATGGCTACACCTTC